This T cell receptor beta chain was obtained from a study of CD8 T cells in Susac syndrome. V trimming: 0 bases; J trimming: 7 bases; junction bases outside the gene matches: 8. This CDR3 spans 16 amino acids. Germline V gene lookup returns CDR1 SGDLS and CDR2 YYNGEE. TEMRA cells underwent FACS enrichment and CD8+ and CD4+ T cells underwent negative isolation. The RNA, roughly 0.45 to 1 ug, was put through reverse transcription using random hexamers. TCRdb called the immunoSEQ multiplex PCR reads again in MiXCR, with one record for every CDR3 protein. The sample gives a few hundred thousand distinct CDR3 sequences, about 90% of which show up once; roughly 0.059% is in the top ten.

V gene TRBV9 combines with J gene TRBJ2-1, with 9 bases aligning to TRBD2. Sequenced input: CD4+ T cells from PBMCs. The receptor comes from a human donor with multiple sclerosis. CDR3 loop: CASSVGGGAAGNEQFF. CDR3 DNA sequence: TGTGCCAGCAGCGTAGGCGGGGGGGCCGCAGGGAATGAGCAGTTCTTC. The full variable domain, rest sourced from reference TRBV9 and TRBJ2-1, is DSGVTQTPKHLITATGQRVTLRCSPRSGDLSVYWYQQSLDQGLQFLIQYYNGEERAKGNILERFSAQQFPDLHSELNLSSLELGDSALYFCASSVGGGAAGNEQFFGPGTRLTVL.